Only one count was recorded for the clone carrying this T cell receptor beta chain. Other DNA sequences in this sample translate to the same CDR3. The repertoire was sequenced with immunoSEQ multiplex PCR; TCRdb's copy has only in-frame clones and lacks some. This sample has some 2,100,000 clones, with 90% to 95% found just once. The naive CD8 subset, CD45RO-negative cells positively selected for CCR7, excluded terminally differentiated effector memory CD45RA+ cells. With V trimmed by 5 bases and J by 1 base, 5 bases remained unmatched. This CDR3 contains 14 residues. Germline V gene data show CDR1 as SEHNR and CDR2 as FQNEAQ (reference sequence). This entry is derived from a study of shared clonotypes between healthy human individuals.

V is TRBV7-9 and J is TRBJ2-7, with 7 bases that match TRBD1. The clonotype originates from a man between 18 and 35 years old in good health. Some clones in this sample may be carry-over from other donors' samples. Sequencing was performed on naive CD8+ T cells from PBMCs. DNA for the CDR3: TGTGCCAGCAGCCCCCCGACAGGGTCCTACGAGCAGTACTTC. It encodes CASSPPTGSYEQYF.